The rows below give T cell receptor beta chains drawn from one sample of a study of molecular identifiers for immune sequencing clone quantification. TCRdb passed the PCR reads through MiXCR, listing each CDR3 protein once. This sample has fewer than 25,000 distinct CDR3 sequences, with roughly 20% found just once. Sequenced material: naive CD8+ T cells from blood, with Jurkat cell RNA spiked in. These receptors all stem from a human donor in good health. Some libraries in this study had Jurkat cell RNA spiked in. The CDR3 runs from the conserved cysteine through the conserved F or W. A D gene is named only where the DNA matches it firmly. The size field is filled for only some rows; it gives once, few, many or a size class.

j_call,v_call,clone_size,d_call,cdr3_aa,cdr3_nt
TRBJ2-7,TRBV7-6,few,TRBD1,CASSLREGAYYEQYF,TGTGCCAGCAGCTTACGAGAGGGGGCATACTACGAGCAGTACTTC
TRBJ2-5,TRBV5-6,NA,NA,CASSLGSSQETQYF,TGTGCCAGCAGCTTGGGGTCCAGCCAAGAGACCCAGTACTTC
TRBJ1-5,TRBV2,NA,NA,CASRGYFRGPQHF,TGTGCCAGCAGGGGATACTTCAGGGGACCCCAGCATTTT
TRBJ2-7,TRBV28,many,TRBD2,CASTGLDSYEQYF,TGTGCCAGCACAGGACTAGACTCCTACGAGCAGTACTTC
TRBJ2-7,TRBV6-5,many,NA,CASSPTRIYPYEQYF,TGTGCCAGCAGCCCCACTCGAATCTATCCCTACGAGCAGTACTTC
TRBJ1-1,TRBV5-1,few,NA,CASSPGGGPTTEAFF,TGCGCCAGCAGCCCCGGGGGGGGGCCTACCACTGAAGCTTTCTTT
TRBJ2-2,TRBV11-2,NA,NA,CASSFVTGELFF,TGTGCCAGCAGCTTTGTAACCGGGGAGCTGTTTTTT
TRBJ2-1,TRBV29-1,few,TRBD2,CSVLGGISSYNEQFF,TGCAGCGTTCTCGGGGGGATTAGCTCCTACAATGAGCAGTTCTTC
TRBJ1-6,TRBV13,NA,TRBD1,CASSLGQGDNSPLHF,TGTGCCAGCAGCCTGGGACAGGGCGATAATTCACCCCTCCACTTT
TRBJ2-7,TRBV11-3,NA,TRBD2,CASSLRTAGESYEQYF,TGTGCCAGCAGCTTAAGGACAGCGGGGGAATCCTACGAGCAGTACTTC
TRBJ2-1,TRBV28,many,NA,CASSLMGSREQFF,TGTGCCAGCAGTTTGATGGGTTCCCGTGAGCAGTTCTTC
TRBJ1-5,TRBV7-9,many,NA,CASSGIQGEPQHF,TGTGCCAGCAGCGGAATACAGGGCGAGCCCCAGCATTTT
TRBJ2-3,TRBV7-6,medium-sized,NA,CASSLMVSDTQYF,TGTGCCAGCAGCTTAATGGTATCAGATACGCAGTATTTT
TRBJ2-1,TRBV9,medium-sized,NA,CASRLTGDYNEQFF,TGTGCCAGCAGGCTAACGGGAGATTACAATGAGCAGTTCTTC
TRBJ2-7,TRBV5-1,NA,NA,CASSLGAAYEQYF,TGCGCCAGCAGCCTCGGGGCCGCCTACGAGCAGTACTTC
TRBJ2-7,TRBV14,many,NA,CASSQAPLPSGYEQYF,TGTGCCAGCAGCCAAGCCCCCTTGCCGTCGGGCTACGAGCAGTACTTC
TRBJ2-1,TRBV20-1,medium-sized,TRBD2,CSASPSGTRSNEQFF,TGCAGTGCTTCCCCTAGCGGGACAAGGTCCAATGAGCAGTTCTTC
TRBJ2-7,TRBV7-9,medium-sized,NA,CASSFLGGYYEQYF,TGTGCCAGCAGCTTCCTAGGGGGTTACTACGAGCAGTACTTC
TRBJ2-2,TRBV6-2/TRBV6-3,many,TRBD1,CASRQGYNTGELFF,TGTGCCAGCAGACAGGGGTATAACACCGGGGAGCTGTTTTTT
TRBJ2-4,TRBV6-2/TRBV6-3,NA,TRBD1,CATRTGRGGAKNIQYF,TGTGCCACCAGGACAGGTCGAGGGGGTGCCAAAAACATTCAGTACTTC
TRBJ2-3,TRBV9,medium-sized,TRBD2,CASSPMTSGRADTQYF,TGTGCCAGCAGTCCTATGACTAGCGGGAGAGCAGATACGCAGTATTTT
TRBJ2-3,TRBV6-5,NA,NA,CASSYSGGGTDTQYF,TGTGCCAGCAGTTACTCGGGTGGTGGTACAGATACGCAGTATTTT
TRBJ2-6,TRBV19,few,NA,CASSILGSGANVLTF,TGTGCCAGTAGTATATTAGGGTCCGGGGCCAACGTCCTGACTTTC
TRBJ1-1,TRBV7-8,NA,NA,CASSRGGSSTEAFF,TGTGCCAGCAGCCGGGGGGGCAGCTCCACTGAAGCTTTCTTT
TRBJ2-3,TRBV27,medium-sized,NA,CASSLFPLTTSTDTQYF,TGTGCCAGCAGTTTATTTCCCCTGACTACCTCCACAGATACGCAGTATTTT
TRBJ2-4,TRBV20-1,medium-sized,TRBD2,CSASGREGKNIQYF,TGCAGTGCTAGTGGCAGGGAGGGCAAAAACATTCAGTACTTC
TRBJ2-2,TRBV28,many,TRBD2,CASSLGLVNTGELFF,TGTGCCAGCAGTTTGGGACTAGTCAACACCGGGGAGCTGTTTTTT